These 30 T cell receptor beta chains came from one sample sequenced in a study of OX40 agonist ivuxolimab in advanced cancers. Generated by immunoSEQ multiplex PCR, the TCRdb table keeps only in-frame clones and is missing some. Of over 40,000 clones in the sample, about 91% were seen once. The sample consisted of CD4+ or CD8+ T cells sorted from blood, taken in a trial of the OX40 agonist ivuxolimab. The source is an adult with an advanced solid tumor such as melanoma, head and neck, liver or kidney cancer.

The chain is built from TRBV18 and TRBJ1-1, with D unresolved. V was pared by 3 bases and J by 1 base, with 12 bases between. This CDR3 is 15 amino acids long. Germline V gene data show CDR1 as KGHSH and CDR2 as LQKENI. The CDR3 region is CASSPSGRKNTEAFF. Here the CDR3 DNA reads TGTGCCAGCTCACCGTCCGGGAGAAAGAACACTGAAGCTTTCTTT.

This clone occurred a few times. DNA of the CDR3: TGTGCCAGCAGTACCGATGGCAATCAGCCCCAGCATTTT. Protein product: CASSTDGNQPQHF. The rearrangement uses TRBV2 and TRBJ1-5; D not resolved. Germline V gene lookup returns CDR1 SNHLY and CDR2 FYNNEI. CDR3 length equals 13 residues. V was clipped by 5 bases and J by 2 bases, with 7 bases between them.

This clone has just one count. This sequence joins TRBV14 and TRBJ2-1, with TRBD2 as a possible D gene (5 bases). The CDR3 length is 13 residues. The ends were cut back, 4 bases at V and 8 bases at J, with 12 bases in the middle. CDR1 is SGHDN, CDR2 FVKESK, per germline. DNA for the CDR3: TGTGCCAGCAGCCGACCGGGGTGGGATGAGCAGTTCTTC. It translates to CASSRPGWDEQFF.

V gene TRBV5-6 combines with J gene TRBJ2-7; D unclear. The CDR3 spans 14 residues. Germline V gives CDR1 SGHDT, CDR2 YYEEEE. V lost 1 base and J 0 bases, leaving 8 bases between the germline ends. CDR3 nucleotides: TGTGCCAGCAGCTTGTACAGATTCTCCTACGAGCAGTACTTC. Protein sequence: CASSLYRFSYEQYF. Using reference TRBV5-6 and TRBJ2-7 for the parts outside the CDR3, the full variable domain is DAGVTQSPTHLIKTRGQQVTLRCSPKSGHDTVSWYQQALGQGPQFIFQYYEEEERQRGNFPDRFSGHQFPNYSSELNVNALLLGDSALYLCASSLYRFSYEQYFGPGTRLTVT.

The V gene is TRBV29-1, the J gene TRBJ2-7; 7 bases fit TRBD2. This CDR3 has 14 residues. Trimming took 0 bases from V and 0 from J; bases not matched to a gene: 2. The germline CDR1 and CDR2 sequences are SQVTM and ANQGSEA. CDR3 region: CSVEDGGGSYEQYF. The CDR3 DNA follows: TGCAGCGTTGAAGATGGGGGGGGCTCCTACGAGCAGTACTTC.

This clone was observed once. The chain recombines TRBV27 with TRBJ1-1, with a tentative D call TRBD1 (6 bases). The CDR3 runs 14 residues. V was pared by 4 bases and J by 4 bases, with 13 bases between. Germline-derived CDR1 and CDR2 are MNHEY and SMNVEV (reference sequence). This CDR3 reads CASSSLGQSTEAFF. The CDR3 DNA is TGTGCCAGCAGTTCCTTGGGACAAAGCACTGAAGCTTTCTTT.

The rearrangement uses TRBV7-9 and TRBJ2-3, with TRBD2 matching over 7 bases. The CDR3 runs to 16 residues. The V segment lost 5 bases and the J segment 0 bases; nucleotides outside the gene matches: 8. Per the germline V gene, CDR1 is SEHNR and CDR2 is FQNEAQ (reference sequence). The CDR3, as DNA: TGTGCCAGCAGCGACCAACTAGCGCCTAGCACAGATACGCAGTATTTT. This gives the protein CASSDQLAPSTDTQYF.

The J gene is TRBJ2-5, the V gene TRBV7-9; 9 bases are shared with TRBD2. The germline gives CDR1 SEHNR, CDR2 FQNEAQ (reference sequence). This CDR3 spans 15 amino acids. Trimming took 4 bases from V and 1 from J; bases not matched to a gene: 4. The CDR3 spells CASSWYSGSQETQYF. As DNA, the CDR3 is TGTGCCAGCAGCTGGTATAGCGGGAGCCAAGAGACCCAGTACTTC.

A single count supports this clone. This chain uses TRBV4-1 with TRBJ1-1; no clear D. The CDR3 has 14 amino acids. CDR1 and CDR2 (germline): MGHRA, YSYEKL. The V gene lost 4 bases and the J gene lost 7 bases, with 16 bases spanning the gap. CDR3 sequence reads: CASSLKPGLGEAFF. As DNA, the CDR3 is TGCGCCAGCAGCCTAAAGCCCGGACTGGGTGAAGCTTTCTTT.

The J gene is TRBJ1-1, the V gene TRBV28; D remains ambiguous. Germline CDR1 reads MDHEN; CDR2 reads SYDVKM. V was cut by 2 bases and J by 1 base, with 14 bases left in between. The CDR3 sequence is 16 residues long. CDR3 sequence reads: CASSLNVGEPNTEAFF. The CDR3 DNA follows: TGTGCCAGCAGTTTAAACGTTGGGGAACCGAACACTGAAGCTTTCTTT. Looking up the rest from reference TRBV28 and TRBJ1-1 gives the full variable domain: DVKVTQSSRYLVKRTGEKVFLECVQDMDHENMFWYRQDPGLGLRLIYFSYDVKMKEKGDIPEGYSVSREKKERFSLILESASTNQTSMYLCASSLNVGEPNTEAFFGQGTRLTVV.

This rearrangement joins TRBV9 to TRBJ1-2; D possibly corresponds to TRBD1 (6 bases). Germline lookup yields CDR1 SGDLS and CDR2 YYNGEE. V lost 0 bases and J 1 base, leaving 10 bases between the germline ends. The length of the CDR3 is 15 residues. For the CDR3, the DNA is TGTGCCAGCAGCGTAGACCAGGGGTTTAACTATGGCTACACCTTC. This encodes CASSVDQGFNYGYTF.

V is TRBV5-6 and J is TRBJ1-4; maybe TRBD1 (5 bases). V was shortened by 2 bases and J by 10 bases, with 21 bases between the two germline ends. CDR1 and CDR2 from the germline V gene are SGHDT and YYEEEE. The CDR3 is made up of 16 amino acids. As DNA, the CDR3 is TGTGCCAGCAGCTTAGGAAACAGACTAGGCGGGGGAAAACTGTTTTTT. Its protein product is CASSLGNRLGGGKLFF.

CDR3 coding DNA: TGTGCTAGTGGTTTGCAGGGTCATATAGAGACCCAGTACTTC. It specifies CASGLQGHIETQYF. The chain couples TRBV12-5 to TRBJ2-5, with TRBD1 as a possible D gene (5 bases). The CDR3 runs 14 residues. Germline V gene sequence: CDR1 LGHNT, CDR2 FRNRAP. V lost 2 bases and J lost 4, with 11 bases in between.

This clone rates as medium-sized (0.01 to 0.1%). Here the CDR3 DNA reads TGTGCCAGCTCACCTTTACCGGGGAACACTGAAGCTTTCTTT. Its translation is CASSPLPGNTEAFF. The chain recombines TRBV18 with TRBJ1-1; D gene ambiguous. The CDR3 contains 14 residues. From germline, CDR1 is KGHSH and CDR2 LQKENI. With 3 bases removed from V and 1 base from J, the gap between germline ends came to 9 bases. Complete variable domain (other parts from reference TRBV18 and TRBJ1-1): NAGVMQNPRHLVRRRGQEARLRCSPMKGHSHVYWYRQLPEEGLKFMVYLQKENIIDESGMPKERFSAEFPKEGPSILRIQQVVRGDSAAYFCASSPLPGNTEAFFGQGTRLTVV.

DNA for the CDR3: TGCGCCAGCGGGGCGGGAGGGACCCCCTACGAGCAGTACTTC. Protein product: CASGAGGTPYEQYF. J is TRBJ2-7 and V is TRBV10-2; 9 bases fit TRBD2. Germline-derived CDR1 and CDR2 are WSHSY and SAAADI. This CDR3 contains 14 residues. Trimming at V came to 8 bases and at J to 2 bases, leaving 7 bases not matched to a gene.

This chain uses TRBV28 with TRBJ2-7; 7 bases agree with TRBD2. This CDR3 region has 14 residues. CDR1 MDHEN and CDR2 SYDVKM come from the germline V gene. V lost 3 bases to trimming and J lost 7 bases; unmatched junction nucleotides: 9. The CDR3 reads CASSFAAGVREQYF. DNA for the CDR3: TGTGCCAGCAGTTTCGCGGCGGGAGTTCGTGAGCAGTACTTC.

The rearrangement links TRBV6-5 to TRBJ2-3; no clear D gene. The V end lost 5 bases, the J end lost 5 bases, and 8 bases lay between the germline ends. Germline V gene data show CDR1 as MNHEY and CDR2 as SVGAGI. This CDR3 is 12 amino acids long. CDR3 amino acids: CASSISGDTQYF. The CDR3 bases are TGTGCCAGCAGTATATCTGGAGATACGCAGTATTTT.

CDR3 residues: CASSERTALDSSNQPQHF. In nucleotides, the CDR3 is TGTGCCAGCAGTGAACGGACAGCCTTGGATTCTAGCAATCAGCCCCAGCATTTT. The J gene is TRBJ1-5, the V gene TRBV2; maybe TRBD1 (6 bases). Germline V lookup: CDR1 SNHLY, CDR2 FYNNEI. V shed 2 bases and J shed 0 bases, with 17 bases lying between them. The CDR3 has 18 residues.

This clone came up once. The chain combines TRBV28 with TRBJ2-5; the D call may be TRBD1 or TRBD2 (5 bases each). This CDR3 is built from 12 residues. Germline CDR1 and CDR2: MDHEN and SYDVKM. The V end lost 7 bases, the J end lost 11 bases, and 17 bases lay between the germline ends. CDR3 residues: CASTPPRGRQYF. The CDR3 DNA follows: TGTGCCAGCACCCCCCCTCGGGGCAGGCAGTACTTC.

V usage is TRBV7-6 and J usage is TRBJ2-7; tentative D call: TRBD2 (6 bases). V was cut by 7 bases and J by 0 bases, with 10 bases left in between. The CDR3 contains 13 residues. The germline gives CDR1 SGHVS, CDR2 FNYEAQ. CDR3 DNA: TGTGCCAGCACCACCGGGAGCTCCTACGAGCAGTACTTC. This translates into CASTTGSSYEQYF.

The chain employs TRBV7-9 and TRBJ2-7; 9 nucleotides agree with TRBD1. J gave up 4 bases and V 3 bases, and 7 bases lay outside the gene matches. Per the germline V gene, CDR1 is SEHNR and CDR2 is FQNEAQ (reference sequence). The CDR3 loop spans 15 amino acids. The DNA for the CDR3 is TGTGCCAGCAGCTTTCAGGACAGGGGATCTTACGAGCAGTACTTC. This translates into CASSFQDRGSYEQYF.

The rearrangement uses TRBV4-1 and TRBJ2-5; 7 positions match TRBD1. The J call may be faulty, since TRBJ2-7 better matches the DNA end. The CDR3 totals 15 residues. Germline V gives CDR1 MGHRA, CDR2 YSYEKL. The CDR3 region has the DNA TGCGCCAGCAGCCAATTACAGGGGAGCTCCTACGAGCAGTACTTC. Translating it yields CASSQLQGSSYEQYF.

The rearrangement uses TRBV13 and TRBJ2-7; D may be TRBD1 or TRBD2 (6 bases each). Germline CDR1 and CDR2: PRHDT and FYEKMQ (reference sequence). Trimming took off 2 bases at V and 5 bases at J, with 16 bases between the two ends. The CDR3 is 15 amino acids. The CDR3 reads CASSLFGGGNDEQYF. CDR3 DNA sequence: TGTGCCAGCAGCTTATTTGGAGGGGGTAACGACGAGCAGTACTTC. Full variable domain (rest looked up from reference TRBV13 and TRBJ2-7): AAGVIQSPRHLIKEKRETATLKCYPIPRHDTVYWYQQGPGQDPQFLISFYEKMQSDKGSIPDRFSAQQFSDYHSELNMSSLELGDSALYFCASSLFGGGNDEQYFGPGTRLTVT.

This clone occurred once. The chain employs TRBV27 and TRBJ2-3; 12 nucleotides match TRBD1. V shed 4 bases, J shed 5 bases, and the junction held 4 bases outside the gene matches. Germline V lookup: CDR1 MNHEY, CDR2 SMNVEV (reference sequence). The CDR3 consists of 15 residues. The CDR3 region has the DNA TGTGCCAGCAGTTCTGGGACAGGGGGCATAGATACGCAGTATTTT. Its protein is CASSSGTGGIDTQYF.

This chain uses TRBV5-1 with TRBJ1-1, with D hard to call. The CDR3 spans 13 residues. V dropped 2 bases and J dropped 3 bases, with 8 bases sitting between them. The germline V gene has CDR1 SGHRS and CDR2 YFSETQ. The CDR3 DNA follows: TGCGCCAGCAGCTTAACGGGATACACTGAAGCTTTCTTT. Translated: CASSLTGYTEAFF.

The chain employs TRBV7-9 and TRBJ2-5, with D possibly being TRBD1 (5 bases). CDR3 length: 16 residues. Per the germline V gene, CDR1 is SEHNR and CDR2 is FQNEAQ (reference sequence). V lost 5 bases to trimming and J lost 9 bases, with 25 bases between them. CDR3 residues: CASSPTFGATVLAQYF. The DNA of the CDR3 is TGTGCCAGCAGCCCCACCTTTGGGGCGACCGTATTAGCCCAGTACTTC.

V is TRBV13 and J is TRBJ2-7, with 7 bases identical to TRBD1. CDR3 size: 13 residues. The V gene's germline CDR1 is PRHDT and CDR2 FYEKMQ (reference sequence). Unmatched junction bases numbered 1, after V lost 4 bases and J lost 1 base. The CDR3: CASSSRGSYEQYF. In DNA, the CDR3 is TGTGCCAGCAGCTCCAGGGGGTCCTACGAGCAGTACTTC.

The chain combines TRBV27 with TRBJ2-1; 7 bases are shared with TRBD1. The junction had 5 bases not matched to a gene; V was cut back by 8 bases and J by 4 bases. The CDR3 totals 13 residues. Germline V gene sequence: CDR1 MNHEY, CDR2 SMNVEV (reference sequence). Here the CDR3 DNA reads TGTGCCAGCTGGAACAGGGGTTACAATGAGCAGTTCTTC. The encoded protein is CASWNRGYNEQFF.

This rearrangement joins TRBV10-3 to TRBJ2-1; 8 bases line up with TRBD2. The germline V gene has CDR1 ENHRY and CDR2 SYGVKD. This CDR3 comprises 16 residues. The trim removed 0 bases at V and 3 bases at J, leaving 4 bases unmatched. CDR3 region: CAISESISGNYNEQFF. CDR3 in DNA: TGTGCCATCAGTGAGTCTATTAGCGGGAACTACAATGAGCAGTTCTTC.

This clone is classed as medium-sized (0.01 to 0.1%). This rearrangement joins TRBV9 to TRBJ2-2; D call uncertain. The germline V gene has CDR1 SGDLS and CDR2 YYNGEE. The CDR3 sequence is 15 residues long. Trimming took off 0 bases at V and 4 bases at J, with 10 bases between the two ends. CDR3 protein: CASSVGVLATGELFF. The CDR3 nucleotides read TGTGCCAGCAGCGTAGGCGTCCTCGCCACCGGGGAGCTGTTTTTT.